Each of the 8 T cell receptor beta chains below was sequenced from the same sample in a study of blood T cells in healthy people across ages. A second PCR of roughly 7 to 11 cycles used a sample-barcoded 5' primer and a J-beta primer mix. Each CDR3 protein gets one entry after TCRdb re-called the 5' RACE reads with MiXCR. In the table there are 600,000 or so distinct CDR3 sequences, under 30% of which are singletons. The material sequenced was blood. The receptor source for this set is a woman aged 80 or over in good health.

This chain links TRBV6-1 with TRBJ2-1; no definite D call. The DNA end lines up better with TRBJ2-7; the J call may be wrong. The CDR3 is made up of 15 amino acids. The germline V gene has CDR1 MNHNS and CDR2 SASEGT. CDR3 DNA: TGTGCCAGCAGTGAAGAGGGAAGAACCTACAATGAGCAGTACTTC. Translated, it gives CASSEEGRTYNEQYF.

This clonotype is a singleton in its sample. The chain has TRBV2 and TRBJ1-2; maybe TRBD1 (5 bases). The CDR3 runs to 15 residues. Germline loops: CDR1 SNHLY, CDR2 FYNNEI. Trimming took off 7 bases at V and 3 bases at J, with 18 bases between the two ends. The CDR3 spells CASTTGTYRDYGYTF. The CDR3 DNA is TGTGCCAGCACCACCGGGACCTATAGGGACTATGGCTACACCTTC. Drawing the rest from reference TRBV2 and TRBJ1-2, the complete variable domain is EPEVTQTPSHQVTQMGQEVILRCVPISNHLYFYWYRQILGQKVEFLVSFYNNEISEKSEIFDDQFSVERPDGSNFTLKIRSTKLEDSAMYFCASTTGTYRDYGYTFGSGTRLTVV.

This clonotype was seen many times. The V call is TRBV7-3, the J call TRBJ1-6; 7 nucleotides match TRBD1. V lost 1 base, J lost 10 bases, and 4 bases stayed unmatched. Looked up from germline, CDR1 is SGHTA and CDR2 is FQGTGA. The CDR3 spans 14 residues. CDR3 nucleotides: TGTGCCAGCAGCTTAAGGACAGGCCTCTCACCCCTCCACTTT. Translated, it gives CASSLRTGLSPLHF.

This clonotype was counted ten times or more. V is TRBV7-3 and J is TRBJ1-1; D unclear. Germline CDR1 is SGHTA and CDR2 is FQGTGA. Between the trimmed V and J ends, which lost 2 bases and 4 bases, there was a span of 11 bases. The CDR3 has 14 amino acids. The CDR3 loop is CASSLGTVGTEAFF. The CDR3 bases are TGTGCCAGCAGCTTAGGAACAGTGGGCACTGAAGCTTTCTTT.

The sample holds many counts of this clonotype. The rearrangement links TRBV15 to TRBJ1-6; D not certain. V was pared by 1 base and J by 0 bases, with 10 bases between. The V gene's germline CDR1 is LNHNV and CDR2 YYDKDF (reference sequence). The CDR3 is 17 amino acids. In DNA form, the CDR3 reads TGTGCCACCAGCAGAGTGAGGGAGAGCTCCTATAATTCACCCCTCCACTTT. This sequence encodes CATSRVRESSYNSPLHF.

The table lists this clonotype with many counts. The J gene is TRBJ1-1, the V gene TRBV20-1, with D uncertain. Trimming stripped 1 base from V and 1 base from J, with 13 bases between. Germline CDR1 reads DFQATT; CDR2 reads SNEGSKA (reference sequence). CDR3 length: 15 amino acids. In nucleotides, the CDR3 is TGCAGTGCTAGAGTTGAGTCAGGTTGGAACACTGAAGCTTTCTTT. Its translation: CSARVESGWNTEAFF.

Of note for this clonotype: Given a much more abundant clone one base away, this may be a read error. The chain combines TRBV20-1 with TRBJ2-1; D is perhaps TRBD2 (5 bases). Germline V gene sequence: CDR1 DFQATT, CDR2 SNEGSKA (reference sequence). This CDR3 region has 12 residues. The germline V and J ends were trimmed by 2 bases and 11 bases, with 13 bases remaining between them. The CDR3 DNA is TGCAGTGCTAGACCCATCGACGGGAAGCAGTTCTTC. As protein: CSARPIDGKQFF.

This clonotype was picked up many times. The genes are TRBV6-6 and TRBJ2-5, with TRBD2 matching over 13 bases. This CDR3 has 16 amino acids. The germline V gene has CDR1 MNHNY and CDR2 SVGAGI (reference sequence). The J segment lost 4 bases and the V segment lost 6 bases, leaving 8 bases of the junction unmatched. CDR3 bases: TGTGCCAGCAGCATGACTAGCGGGGGGCCCCGAGAGACCCAGTACTTC. Residues: CASSMTSGGPRETQYF.